This is a list of T cell receptor beta chains from one sample in a study of response to subunit inactivated influenza vaccine. TCRdb reanalysed the RT-PCR reads using MiXCR and keeps one entry per CDR3 protein. The sample shows approximately 700,000 distinct CDR3 sequences, 15% to 18% of them seen only once. The sample consisted of PBMCs from blood, taken roughly 12 days after vaccination. Receptors were obtained from a man aged 50 to 59 who received an inactivated influenza vaccine. Both conserved end residues are part of each CDR3. Fields, in order: clone size, J gene, V gene, D gene, CDR3 protein, CDR3 DNA. D genes are given only for firm matches. Clone size is not always given. Where it is, it says once, few, many or a class for expanded clones.

abundance: few
j_gene: TRBJ2-1
v_gene: TRBV15
d_gene: TRBD2
CDR3aa: CATSRPSLAGVGNEQFF
CDR3nt: TGTGCCACCAGCCGTCCGTCCCTAGCGGGAGTCGGGAATGAGCAGTTCTTC

abundance: few
j_gene: TRBJ2-7
v_gene: TRBV12-3/TRBV12-4
d_gene: TRBD1
CDR3aa: CASRKGTADEQYF
CDR3nt: TGTGCCAGCAGGAAAGGGACAGCCGACGAGCAGTACTTC

abundance: few
j_gene: TRBJ1-3
v_gene: TRBV5-1
d_gene: .
CDR3aa: CASSLALPAGNTIYF
CDR3nt: TGCGCCAGCAGCTTGGCGCTCCCTGCCGGGAACACCATATATTTT

abundance: .
j_gene: TRBJ1-1
v_gene: TRBV3-1
d_gene: .
CDR3aa: CASSQADTEAFF
CDR3nt: TGTGCCAGCAGCCAAGCGGACACTGAAGCTTTCTTT

abundance: .
j_gene: TRBJ2-7
v_gene: TRBV2
d_gene: .
CDR3aa: CASRTDTYEQYF
CDR3nt: TGTGCCAGCAGGACCGATACCTACGAGCAGTACTTC

abundance: .
j_gene: TRBJ2-7
v_gene: TRBV6-2/TRBV6-3
d_gene: .
CDR3aa: CASSYNTLYEQYF
CDR3nt: TGTGCCAGCAGTTACAACACCCTCTACGAGCAGTACTTC

abundance: .
j_gene: TRBJ2-7
v_gene: TRBV7-6
d_gene: TRBD1
CDR3aa: CASSLSWRDRGGEQYF
CDR3nt: TGTGCCAGCAGCTTAAGTTGGCGGGACAGGGGTGGGGAGCAGTACTTC

abundance: once
j_gene: TRBJ1-2
v_gene: TRBV28
d_gene: TRBD1
CDR3aa: CASIDPGTGNGYTF
CDR3nt: TGTGCCAGCATTGATCCCGGGACAGGAAACGGCTACACCTTC

abundance: .
j_gene: TRBJ2-3
v_gene: TRBV10-3
d_gene: .
CDR3aa: CAISESGRYTQYF
CDR3nt: TGTGCCATCAGTGAGTCCGGGCGATATACGCAGTATTTT

abundance: few
j_gene: TRBJ2-7
v_gene: TRBV20-1
d_gene: .
CDR3aa: CSARDSGFHSYEQYF
CDR3nt: TGCAGTGCTAGAGATTCAGGCTTCCACTCCTACGAGCAGTACTTC

abundance: .
j_gene: TRBJ2-5
v_gene: TRBV30
d_gene: .
CDR3aa: CAWSSPPLGARETQYF
CDR3nt: TGTGCCTGGAGTTCCCCACCTCTGGGGGCTAGGGAGACCCAGTACTTC

abundance: many
j_gene: TRBJ1-1
v_gene: TRBV30
d_gene: .
CDR3aa: CAWSGFGSMNTEAFF
CDR3nt: TGTGCCTGGAGTGGGTTTGGTTCAATGAACACTGAAGCTTTCTTT

abundance: .
j_gene: TRBJ2-1
v_gene: TRBV29-1
d_gene: TRBD2
CDR3aa: CSVERLAGVQFF
CDR3nt: TGCAGCGTTGAACGGTTAGCGGGGGTACAGTTCTTC

abundance: few
j_gene: TRBJ2-3
v_gene: TRBV9
d_gene: .
CDR3aa: CASSSSGVVADTQYF
CDR3nt: TGTGCCAGCAGCTCGTCGGGCGTGGTAGCAGATACGCAGTATTTT

abundance: few
j_gene: TRBJ2-7
v_gene: TRBV6-2/TRBV6-3
d_gene: TRBD1
CDR3aa: CASRMTGNSYEQYF
CDR3nt: TGTGCCAGCAGGATGACAGGGAACTCCTACGAGCAGTACTTC

abundance: few
j_gene: TRBJ2-1
v_gene: TRBV10-3
d_gene: .
CDR3aa: CAISESVGEPYNEQFF
CDR3nt: TGTGCCATCAGTGAGTCTGTGGGAGAACCCTACAATGAGCAGTTCTTC

abundance: few
j_gene: TRBJ2-4
v_gene: TRBV7-2
d_gene: TRBD1
CDR3aa: CASSLMGQGGKNIQYF
CDR3nt: TGTGCCAGCAGCCTCATGGGACAGGGGGGCAAAAACATTCAGTACTTC

abundance: .
j_gene: TRBJ1-2
v_gene: TRBV4-1
d_gene: .
CDR3aa: CASSQDSLGNYGYTF
CDR3nt: TGCGCCAGCAGCCAAGATTCCTTAGGGAACTATGGCTACACCTTC